Below are 21 T cell receptor beta chains sequenced from a single sample in a study of T cells in Graves' hyperthyroidism and ophthalmopathy. The TCR beta CDR3 regions underwent amplification using RNA transcripts as the source. The HTBI primer set was used in a first-round RT-PCR of the TCR CDR3. MiXCR was run by TCRdb on the multiplex PCR reads, yielding one entry per CDR3 protein. The sample records 600,000 to 900,000 distinct CDR3 sequences, less than 20% being singletons. Specimen: blood. The receptor source for this set is a man aged 18-30 years with Graves' hyperthyroidism.

The CDR3 region is CASSVDRETGATGELFF. The CDR3, as DNA: TGTGCCAGCAGCGTAGATCGGGAGACAGGGGCCACCGGGGAGCTGTTTTTT. J is TRBJ2-2 and V is TRBV9; 8 bases map to TRBD1. The CDR3 is made up of 17 amino acids. Germline trimming cut 0 bases from V and 4 bases from J; bases unmatched to any gene: 8. Germline assignment: CDR1 SGDLS and CDR2 YYNGEE. Using reference TRBV9 and TRBJ2-2 for the parts outside the CDR3, the full variable domain is DSGVTQTPKHLITATGQRVTLRCSPRSGDLSVYWYQQSLDQGLQFLIQYYNGEERAKGNILERFSAQQFPDLHSELNLSSLELGDSALYFCASSVDRETGATGELFFGEGSRLTVL.

About this clonotype: A much bigger clone sits one base away, suggesting this may be a read error. This sequence joins TRBV19 and TRBJ2-5, with 7 positions matching TRBD2. Germline CDR1 reads LNHDA; CDR2 reads SQIVND (reference sequence). The ends lost 6 bases at V and 1 base at J; junction bases unmatched: 8. There are 15 residues in the CDR3. CDR3 in amino acids: CASSAGVSRQETQYF. The DNA for the CDR3 is TGTGCCAGTAGCGCGGGGGTGTCTCGCCAAGAGACCCAGTACTTC.

The rearrangement uses TRBV5-1 and TRBJ1-3, with D hard to call. The germline V gene has CDR1 SGHRS and CDR2 YFSETQ. V was cut by 0 bases and J by 0 bases, with 7 bases left in between. The CDR3 totals 15 residues. The CDR3 sequence is CASSLEGLSGNTIYF. The CDR3 nucleotides are TGCGCCAGCAGCTTGGAGGGTCTCTCTGGAAACACCATATATTTT.

V usage is TRBV28 and J usage is TRBJ2-7, with TRBD2 as a possible D gene (6 bases). This CDR3 has 15 residues. Trimming shortened V by 6 bases and J by 0 bases, and 15 bases separated the two germline ends. Germline-derived CDR1 and CDR2 are MDHEN and SYDVKM. CDR3 region: CASSSPSAFSYEQYF. Written as DNA, the CDR3 is TGTGCCAGCAGCTCCCCTAGCGCCTTCTCCTACGAGCAGTACTTC.

The J gene is TRBJ1-2, the V gene TRBV20-1; D gene ambiguous. Trimming stripped 1 base from V and 4 bases from J, with 13 bases between. This CDR3 has 14 residues. From germline, CDR1 is DFQATT and CDR2 SNEGSKA (reference sequence). The CDR3 DNA reads as TGCAGTGCTAGAGCAGTGTTCAGTGGCTATGGCTACACCTTC. Translated: CSARAVFSGYGYTF.

This clonotype was counted between two and nine times. V and J are TRBV6-5 and TRBJ1-4, with D tentatively TRBD1 (6 bases). CDR3 size: 16 residues. V dropped 0 bases and J dropped 8 bases, with 16 bases sitting between them. Germline V gene sequence: CDR1 MNHEY, CDR2 SVGAGI. The CDR3 sequence is CASSYSPVGGNEKLFF. CDR3 DNA sequence: TGTGCCAGCAGTTACTCCCCGGTAGGGGGGAACGAAAAACTGTTTTTT.

This clonotype has more than one count but fewer than ten. This is likely a read error, given that the CDR3 carries no conserved phenylalanine or tryptophan at its end. This chain joins TRBV7-9 and TRBJ2-7, with D maybe TRBD2 (5 bases). Germline CDR1 reads SEHNR; CDR2 reads FQNEAQ (reference sequence). The CDR3 is 16 amino acids. V lost 2 bases to trimming and J lost 0 bases, with 14 bases between them. The CDR3 sequence is CASSLSSGKSSYEQYL. CDR3 nucleotide sequence: TGTGCCAGCAGCTTATCCAGCGGAAAGAGCTCCTACGAGCAGTACCTC.

The genes are TRBV10-3 and TRBJ2-2, with 8 bases identical to TRBD1. The CDR3 has 14 amino acids. The germline V gene encodes CDR1 ENHRY and CDR2 SYGVKD. The V and J ends lost 10 bases and 4 bases, in that order; junction bases with no gene match: 8. CDR3 coding DNA: TGTGCCACCCCCCAGGGGGCTACCACCGGGGAGCTGTTTTTT. Its translation is CATPQGATTGELFF.

Many counts were recorded for this clonotype. This chain joins TRBV19 and TRBJ1-1, with D possibly matching TRBD1 (5 bases). CDR3 length: 15 residues. V lost 7 bases and J lost 1, with 16 bases in between. Germline loops: CDR1 LNHDA, CDR2 SQIVND (reference sequence). The CDR3 region is CASNPPGRANTEAFF. The CDR3 DNA reads as TGTGCCAGTAATCCACCAGGGAGGGCGAACACTGAAGCTTTCTTT.

Ten or more counts support this clonotype. The CDR3 is CASSYIGEASYEQYF. The CDR3 nucleotides are TGTGCCAGCAGTTATATAGGGGAAGCCTCCTACGAGCAGTACTTC. The chain couples TRBV28 to TRBJ2-7; possible D gene TRBD1, 5 bases. The ends were cut back, 4 bases at V and 0 bases at J, with 13 bases in the middle. From germline, CDR1 is MDHEN and CDR2 SYDVKM. The CDR3 totals 15 residues.

This clonotype was found many times. The DNA of the CDR3 is TGTGCCAGCAGTTTTGACTTAAACATTCAGTACTTC. Translating gives CASSFDLNIQYF. V is TRBV12-3 or TRBV12-4 and J is TRBJ2-4; D remains ambiguous. Trimming took off 3 bases at V and 6 bases at J, with 6 bases between the two ends. This CDR3 contains 12 residues.

This clonotype was seen at least ten times. The chain uses TRBV7-2 and TRBJ2-5; unclear D gene. There are 12 residues in the CDR3. Germline CDR1 reads SGHTA; CDR2 reads FQGNSA. V shed 2 bases and J shed 5 bases, with 6 bases lying between them. CDR3 in DNA: TGTGCCAGCAGCTTATTCATGGAGACCCAGTACTTC. Its translation: CASSLFMETQYF.

This clonotype was picked up many times. The chain is built from TRBV2 and TRBJ2-2; D unclear. The CDR3 is 14 amino acids. Germline assignment: CDR1 SNHLY and CDR2 FYNNEI. V was pared by 6 bases and J by 0 bases, with 8 bases between. CDR3 sequence (DNA): TGTGCCAGCAGAAGCAGAACGAACACCGGGGAGCTGTTTTTT. Encoded protein: CASRSRTNTGELFF. Variable domain in full (rest from reference TRBV2 and TRBJ2-2): EPEVTQTPSHQVTQMGQEVILRCVPISNHLYFYWYRQILGQKVEFLVSFYNNEISEKSEIFDDQFSVERPDGSNFTLKIRSTKLEDSAMYFCASRSRTNTGELFFGEGSRLTVL.

This clonotype has only a few counts. The chain recombines TRBV27 with TRBJ2-5, with 9 bases that match TRBD2. Germline CDR1 is MNHEY and CDR2 is SMNVEV (reference sequence). The CDR3 runs to 17 residues. V was clipped by 3 bases and J by 4 bases; unmatched bases: 12. The CDR3: CASSFRNSGRVGETQYF. The DNA for the CDR3 is TGTGCCAGCAGTTTCAGGAATAGCGGGAGAGTAGGAGAGACCCAGTACTTC.

The V gene is TRBV6-1, the J gene TRBJ1-1; no definite D call. The CDR3 length is 14 residues. Per the germline V gene, CDR1 is MNHNS and CDR2 is SASEGT. V lost 3 bases and J 1 base, leaving 9 bases between the germline ends. Here the CDR3 reads CASSETHRNTEAFF. CDR3 in DNA: TGTGCCAGCAGTGAGACCCACAGGAACACTGAAGCTTTCTTT.

This chain links TRBV7-2 with TRBJ2-5; a weak D match, TRBD1 (5 bases). V lost 1 base and J lost 3, with 6 bases in between. CDR3 size: 13 residues. Germline loops: CDR1 SGHTA, CDR2 FQGNSA. CDR3 sequence (DNA): TGTGCCAGCAGCTTAGACAGGAAAGAGACCCAGTACTTC. Translation: CASSLDRKETQYF.

This rearrangement joins TRBV4-1 to TRBJ1-2, with unresolved D. Deletions cut 0 bases from V and 0 bases from J, with 8 bases between. The CDR3 runs 15 residues. Germline V lookup: CDR1 MGHRA, CDR2 YSYEKL. CDR3 loop: CASSQDGLANYGYTF. CDR3 coding DNA: TGCGCCAGCAGCCAAGACGGTTTAGCTAACTATGGCTACACCTTC.

At least ten counts were recorded for this clonotype. J is TRBJ2-1 and V is TRBV11-3; no clear D gene. Germline assignment: CDR1 SGHNT and CDR2 YENEEA. V lost 4 bases and J 5 bases, leaving 3 bases between the germline ends. CDR3 length: 11 residues. The CDR3 nucleotides read TGTGCCAGCAGCTCGAACAATGAGCAGTTCTTC. As protein: CASSSNNEQFF.

A remark on this clonotype: A read error may explain this, as a much larger clone is one base away. The gene calls are TRBV12-3 or TRBV12-4 and TRBJ1-1, with D hard to call. This CDR3 spans 15 amino acids. V was shortened by 4 bases and J by 0 bases, with 12 bases between the two germline ends. CDR3 amino acids: CASSYSKWMNTEAFF. The CDR3 DNA reads TGTGCCAGCAGTTACTCAAAGTGGATGAACACTGAAGCTTTCTTT.

The table lists this clonotype with a few counts. The chain carries TRBV20-1 and TRBJ2-1; D is perhaps TRBD2 (5 bases). The V and J ends lost 0 bases and 9 bases respectively, with 9 bases between them. Germline assignment: CDR1 DFQATT and CDR2 SNEGSKA (reference sequence). The CDR3 has 12 amino acids. Written as DNA, the CDR3 is TGCAGTGCTAGAGACGGCCGGGGTGAGCAGTTCTTC. Translated, it gives CSARDGRGEQFF.

With respect to this clonotype: A clone one base away is much larger, so this may be a read error. The conserved phenylalanine or tryptophan is not found at the CDR3 terminus, so this likely reflects a read error. The chain employs TRBV20-1 and TRBJ1-1; D call uncertain. The CDR3 spans 17 residues. The V and J ends lost 3 bases and 1 base respectively, with 21 bases between them. CDR1 is DFQATT, CDR2 SNEGSKA, per germline (reference sequence). The CDR3 reads CSARGFRTTLENTEAFL. The CDR3 region has the DNA TGCAGTGCTAGGGGATTCCGGACCACTCTAGAGAACACTGAAGCTTTCCTT.